Below, 18 T cell receptor beta chains from the same sample are listed, as sequenced in a study of cytomegalovirus exposure and HLA in healthy donors. PCR used 60 Vbeta primers and 13 Jbeta primers. The repertoire was sequenced with immunoSEQ multiplex PCR; TCRdb's copy has only in-frame clones and lacks some. The sample contains roughly 200,000 clones, about 83% of which appear only once. Sequencing used PBMCs. These receptor sequences come from a female donor in good health and CMV-seronegative.

This clone was detected a few times. The rearrangement joins TRBV7-3 to TRBJ2-6, with 9 bases identical to TRBD1. Unmatched junction bases numbered 2, after V lost 4 bases and J lost 1 base. The CDR3 consists of 16 residues. From germline, CDR1 is SGHTA and CDR2 FQGTGA. CDR3 region: CASSSTGGSGANVLTF. DNA for the CDR3: TGTGCCAGCAGCTCGACAGGGGGGTCTGGGGCCAACGTCCTGACTTTC.

The CDR3 DNA follows: TGTGCCAGCGGAACCGGGACAGGGGGAACCGGGGAGCTGTTTTTT. Translation: CASGTGTGGTGELFF. The J gene is TRBJ2-2, the V gene TRBV2, with 11 bases matching TRBD1. The V segment lost 8 bases and the J segment 5 bases; nucleotides outside the gene matches: 7. The CDR3 totals 15 residues. Germline assignment: CDR1 SNHLY and CDR2 FYNNEI. Filled out from reference TRBV2 and TRBJ2-2, the complete variable domain reads EPEVTQTPSHQVTQMGQEVILRCVPISNHLYFYWYRQILGQKVEFLVSFYNNEISEKSEIFDDQFSVERPDGSNFTLKIRSTKLEDSAMYFCASGTGTGGTGELFFGEGSRLTVL.

The chain uses TRBV29-1 and TRBJ2-1; 7 positions agree with TRBD1. This CDR3 is 14 amino acids long. V shed 4 bases, J shed 4 bases, and the junction held 7 bases outside the gene matches. Per the germline V gene, CDR1 is SQVTM and CDR2 is ANQGSEA. The CDR3, as DNA: TGCAGCGTTGGTATAGGGGGCGGTTACAATGAGCAGTTCTTC. This sequence encodes CSVGIGGGYNEQFF.

The rearrangement links TRBV4-2 to TRBJ1-3; 7 nucleotides match TRBD1. Looked up from germline, CDR1 is LGHNA and CDR2 is YNFKEQ. J lost 8 bases, V lost 4 bases, and 8 bases had no gene match. The CDR3 is 14 residues long. CDR3 in DNA: TGTGCCAGCAGCCCAAGTGGACAGGAGGACACCATATATTTT. Amino acid sequence: CASSPSGQEDTIYF.

This chain uses TRBV7-8 with TRBJ2-1, with D possibly TRBD1 on 5 matching bases. This CDR3 is 13 amino acids long. The V gene lost 5 bases and the J gene lost 4 bases, with 9 bases spanning the gap. The germline CDR1 and CDR2 sequences are SGHVS and FQNEAQ. The CDR3 protein is CASSQGGYNEQFF. CDR3 DNA: TGTGCCAGCAGCCAGGGCGGATACAATGAGCAGTTCTTC.

The chain uses TRBV9 and TRBJ1-4; tentative D call: TRBD1 (5 bases). V was shortened by 0 bases and J by 7 bases, with 13 bases between the two germline ends. Germline V gene lookup returns CDR1 SGDLS and CDR2 YYNGEE. CDR3 length equals 15 residues. The CDR3 spells CASSVGGRVTEKLFF. The CDR3 DNA sequence: TGTGCCAGCAGCGTAGGTGGCAGGGTTACTGAAAAACTGTTTTTT.

V is TRBV7-3 and J is TRBJ2-1; TRBD2 is a possible D gene (5 bases). The V gene lost 0 bases and the J gene lost 15 bases, with 18 bases spanning the gap. The CDR3 consists of 14 residues. Germline-derived CDR1 and CDR2 are SGHTA and FQGTGA. CDR3 nucleotide sequence: TGTGCCAGCAGCTTAACAGGGTCTCGGGATTCTGCGTTCTTC. Protein: CASSLTGSRDSAFF.

The chain uses TRBV11-1 and TRBJ2-1; unclear D gene. The CDR3 covers 13 residues. CDR1 and CDR2 from the germline V gene are SGHAT and FQDESV (reference sequence). Trimming stripped 4 bases from V and 4 bases from J, with 8 bases between. The CDR3 spells CASSSTPYNEQFF. As DNA, the CDR3 is TGTGCCAGCAGCTCCACACCATACAATGAGCAGTTCTTC.

The chain uses TRBV11-2 and TRBJ2-5; D is possibly TRBD1 (6 bases). The J call could be wrong; TRBJ2-7 is a better fit for the DNA end. The CDR3 runs 14 residues. CDR1 is SGHAT, CDR2 FQNNGV, per germline. DNA of the CDR3: TGTGCCAGCAGCCTACGGACAGACTTCTACGAGCAGTACTTC. Translation gives CASSLRTDFYEQYF.

V and J are TRBV18 and TRBJ1-4; D not resolved. This CDR3 comprises 13 residues. Germline CDR1 is KGHSH and CDR2 is LQKENI. The V and J ends lost 1 base and 3 bases respectively, with 3 bases between them. The CDR3 DNA reads TGTGCCAGCTCACCACTCTCTAATGAAAAACTGTTTTTT. It yields the protein CASSPLSNEKLFF.

The table lists this clone with a count of one. The rearrangement uses TRBV7-9 and TRBJ1-1; TRBD1 agrees at 9 bases. Germline-derived CDR1 and CDR2 are SEHNR and FQNEAQ (reference sequence). Trimming removed 3 bases from V and 6 bases from J; junction bases left unmatched: 8. The CDR3 covers 15 residues. CDR3 nucleotides: TGTGCCAGCAGCTTGGGGGACAGGGTGGCGGCTGAAGCTTTCTTT. Translation gives CASSLGDRVAAEAFF.

As concerns this clone: One junction end does not reproduce the germline sequence, and a read error may be involved. This chain uses TRBV7-9 with TRBJ2-2; D not resolved. The CDR3 consists of 14 residues. CDR1 is SEHNR, CDR2 FQNEAQ, per germline (reference sequence). DNA for the CDR3: TGTTCCAGCAGCTTAGGAGTTGTCGCCGGGGAGCTGTTTTTT. As protein: CSSSLGVVAGELFF.

The chain combines TRBV5-6 with TRBJ1-5, with 8 bases matching TRBD1. The CDR3 spans 16 residues. Germline values: CDR1 SGHDT, CDR2 YYEEEE. Trimming at V came to 4 bases and at J to 3 bases, leaving 9 bases not matched to a gene. The CDR3 nucleotides are TGTGCCAGCAGCGCTCACAGGGGGTATAACAATCAGCCCCAGCATTTT. The encoded protein is CASSAHRGYNNQPQHF.

The V gene is TRBV5-4, the J gene TRBJ2-7, with 11 bases identical to TRBD2. Germline V gene data show CDR1 as SGHNT and CDR2 as YYREEE (reference sequence). This CDR3 spans 14 amino acids. V dropped 4 bases and J dropped 3; count of bases not matched to a gene: 3. The CDR3 DNA reads TGTGCCAGCAGCGTCGGGACTAGCGGCTACGAGCAGTACTTC. Translating it yields CASSVGTSGYEQYF. Variable domain in full (rest from reference TRBV5-4 and TRBJ2-7): ETGVTQSPTHLIKTRGQQVTLRCSSQSGHNTVSWYQQALGQGPQFIFQYYREEENGRGNFPPRFSGLQFPNYSSELNVNALELDDSALYLCASSVGTSGYEQYFGPGTRLTVT.

The chain uses TRBV6-1 and TRBJ1-3, with D unclear. The ends were cut back, 9 bases at V and 4 bases at J, with 10 bases in the middle. CDR3 length equals 12 residues. Germline V gene sequence: CDR1 MNHNS, CDR2 SASEGT. CDR3 region: CASTPGGNTIYF. The CDR3, as DNA: TGTGCCAGTACTCCGGGGGGAAACACCATATATTTT.

This chain links TRBV28 with TRBJ2-7; TRBD1 is a possible D gene (6 bases). There are 13 residues in the CDR3. From germline, CDR1 is MDHEN and CDR2 SYDVKM. The germline V and J ends were trimmed by 3 bases and 11 bases, with 17 bases remaining between them. CDR3 in DNA: TGTGCCAGCAGTTTTGGGGGCAGGGAGAGTGAGTACTTC. Protein product: CASSFGGRESEYF.

This clone was detected only a few times. The CDR3 protein is CASSSRGKGAGELFF. The CDR3 region has the DNA TGTGCCAGCAGTTCCCGGGGGAAGGGAGCCGGGGAGCTGTTTTTT. The rearrangement joins TRBV11-3 to TRBJ2-2, with a possible D match to TRBD2 (6 bases). V was trimmed by 6 bases and J by 6 bases, leaving 17 bases between them. Germline V gene sequence: CDR1 SGHNT, CDR2 YENEEA. This CDR3 comprises 15 residues.

CDR3 residues: CASSYRGNQPQHF. The CDR3 DNA is TGTGCCAGCAGCTACAGGGGAAATCAGCCCCAGCATTTT. The genes are TRBV7-2 and TRBJ1-5; TRBD1 aligns across 7 bases. Germline trimming cut 4 bases from V and 4 bases from J; bases unmatched to any gene: 1. Germline V CDR1 and CDR2: SGHTA, FQGNSA. CDR3 length: 13 amino acids.